A single sample is the source of the 13 T cell receptor beta chains below, sequenced in a study of siplizumab effects on memory and regulatory T cells. TCRdb's table, derived via immunoSEQ multiplex PCR, lists solely in-frame clones and lacks some. The data show roughly 60,000 clones, just over 90% seen once. The material sequenced was CD8+ T cells sorted from blood. The receptors stem from a human donor in good health.

J is TRBJ2-2 and V is TRBV2; D not certain. The CDR3 covers 16 residues. The V and J ends lost 4 bases and 5 bases respectively, with 17 bases between them. The V gene's germline CDR1 is SNHLY and CDR2 FYNNEI. CDR3 DNA: TGTGCCAGCAGTGTCGAAGACAAGGGTGGGACCGGGGAGCTGTTTTTT. This sequence encodes CASSVEDKGGTGELFF.

The rearrangement links TRBV6-4 to TRBJ2-3; 13 bases fit TRBD2. This CDR3 contains 14 residues. After removal of 3 bases from V and 6 bases from J, the junction contained 0 bases not matched to a gene. Germline CDR1 reads MRHNA; CDR2 reads SNTAGT. This CDR3 is CASSETSGRDTQYF. The CDR3 bases are TGTGCCAGCAGTGAGACTAGCGGGAGGGATACGCAGTATTTT.

The chain links TRBV27 to TRBJ1-4; unclear D gene. V gave up 4 bases and J gave up 6 bases, with 21 bases separating them. The CDR3 runs to 17 residues. Germline assignment: CDR1 MNHEY and CDR2 SMNVEV (reference sequence). The CDR3, as DNA: TGTGCCAGCAGTTCAGTTCTAACCGGGCCCGCAGATGAAAAACTGTTTTTT. The encoded protein is CASSSVLTGPADEKLFF. The full variable domain, rest sourced from reference TRBV27 and TRBJ1-4, is EAQVTQNPRYLITVTGKKLTVTCSQNMNHEYMSWYRQDPGLGLRQIYYSMNVEVTDKGDVPEGYKVSRKEKRNFPLILESPSPNQTSLYFCASSSVLTGPADEKLFFGSGTQLSVL.

This chain uses TRBV4-2 with TRBJ2-7; D gene uncertain. This CDR3 has 16 residues. Germline lookup yields CDR1 LGHNA and CDR2 YNFKEQ. V shed 0 bases and J shed 1 base, with 13 bases lying between them. The CDR3 region has the DNA TGTGCCAGCAGCCAAGATGACGCCGACCGTTCCTACGAGCAGTACTTC. Protein product: CASSQDDADRSYEQYF.

The chain combines TRBV2 with TRBJ1-4; tentative D call: TRBD1 (6 bases). Looked up from germline, CDR1 is SNHLY and CDR2 is FYNNEI. The CDR3 covers 13 residues. Trimming took 3 bases from V and 5 from J, leaving 7 bases between them. This CDR3 reads CASSDGQNEKLFF. In nucleotides, the CDR3 is TGTGCCAGCAGTGACGGACAGAATGAAAAACTGTTTTTT.

The genes are TRBV7-8 and TRBJ1-4; D remains unclear. CDR1 is SGHVS and CDR2 is FQNEAQ in the germline V gene. Trimming took 5 bases from V and 3 from J, leaving 7 bases between them. The CDR3 loop spans 13 amino acids. The CDR3 nucleotides read TGTGCCAGCAGCCCCCCAGCTAATGAAAAACTGTTTTTT. This gives the protein CASSPPANEKLFF.

The rearrangement uses TRBV13 and TRBJ2-5, with D unresolved. Germline values: CDR1 PRHDT, CDR2 FYEKMQ (reference sequence). The V gene lost 1 base and the J gene lost 1 base, with 7 bases spanning the gap. This CDR3 contains 14 residues. The CDR3 coding sequence is TGTGCCAGCAGCTTAGTCAGTGCCCAAGAGACCCAGTACTTC. This encodes CASSLVSAQETQYF.

This clone was recorded a few times. The chain recombines TRBV29-1 with TRBJ1-1; D unclear. From germline, CDR1 is SQVTM and CDR2 ANQGSEA. The CDR3 runs 13 residues. The V gene lost 3 bases and the J gene lost 2 bases, with 10 bases spanning the gap. DNA for the CDR3: TGCAGCGTTGAGGAGGGTATCAACACTGAAGCTTTCTTT. This translates into CSVEEGINTEAFF. Combining the CDR3 with reference TRBV29-1 and TRBJ1-1 gives the whole variable domain SAVISQKPSRDICQRGTSLTIQCQVDSQVTMMFWYRQQPGQSLTLIATANQGSEATYESGFVIDKFPISRPNLTFSTLTVSNMSPEDSSIYLCSVEEGINTEAFFGQGTRLTVV.

This clone appeared once. The rearrangement uses TRBV27 and TRBJ2-7; 7 positions agree with TRBD1. CDR1 MNHEY and CDR2 SMNVEV come from the germline V gene (reference sequence). Trimming took 5 bases from V and 6 from J; bases not matched to a gene: 7. There are 13 residues in the CDR3. CDR3 coding DNA: TGTGCCAGCAGTACAACAGGGGTGGGCGAGCAGTACTTC. Amino acid sequence: CASSTTGVGEQYF.

The chain couples TRBV18 to TRBJ2-1, with 8 bases aligning to TRBD1. The CDR3 is 14 amino acids. J gave up 8 bases and V 2 bases, and 5 bases lay outside the gene matches. The V gene's germline CDR1 is KGHSH and CDR2 LQKENI. The CDR3 sequence is CASSPSGGYDEQFF. CDR3 in DNA: TGTGCCAGCTCACCATCAGGGGGCTATGATGAGCAGTTCTTC.

J is TRBJ2-7 and V is TRBV11-2, with D perhaps matching TRBD1 (6 bases). Germline-derived CDR1 and CDR2 are SGHAT and FQNNGV. This CDR3 is built from 15 residues. V gave up 5 bases and J gave up 3 bases, with 17 bases separating them. This CDR3 is CASSLGDTPGYEQYF. CDR3 DNA: TGTGCCAGCAGCCTTGGGGACACACCAGGCTACGAGCAGTACTTC. Combining the CDR3 with reference TRBV11-2 and TRBJ2-7 gives the whole variable domain EAGVAQSPRYKIIEKRQSVAFWCNPISGHATLYWYQQILGQGPKLLIQFQNNGVVDDSQLPKDRFSAERLKGVDSTLKIQPAKLEDSAVYLCASSLGDTPGYEQYFGPGTRLTVT.

The chain couples TRBV14 to TRBJ2-1; perhaps TRBD2 as D (6 bases). Germline V lookup: CDR1 SGHDN, CDR2 FVKESK. CDR3 size: 14 residues. Between the trimmed V and J ends, which lost 4 bases and 5 bases, there was a span of 12 bases. CDR3 loop: CASSPGTGNNEQFF. For the CDR3, the DNA is TGTGCCAGCAGCCCCGGGACTGGGAACAATGAGCAGTTCTTC.

The chain is built from TRBV5-6 and TRBJ1-1; possibly TRBD1 for D (5 bases). Germline V CDR1 and CDR2: SGHDT, YYEEEE. Between the trimmed V and J ends, which lost 4 bases and 4 bases, there was a span of 11 bases. This CDR3 spans 13 amino acids. DNA of the CDR3: TGTGCCAGCAGCGCTTGGGGGAGCACTGAAGCTTTCTTT. Its translation is CASSAWGSTEAFF.